This passage covers 18 T cell receptor beta chains from one sample sequenced in a study of T cell responses to AZD1222 COVID-19 vaccine (dated by TCRdb to the early 2020s). Library prep was done by the immunoSEQ multiplex PCR assay. TCRdb re-hosts the immuneACCESS table, in-frame sequences only. Its copies lack some clones; in the studies checked, an unresolved V gene accounts for under half of them, and the cause for the rest is not known. For this sample there are 100,000 to 150,000 clones; around 85% appear just once. Together, the top ten hold around 1.6% of the sample. The time point label here, explained by the study, means: baseline before first vaccination. The sample consisted of peripheral blood, taken on day 0 of AZD1222 vaccination. These receptors came from an adult in good health.

The V call is TRBV2, the J call TRBJ2-4; 7 bases align to TRBD2. CDR1 and CDR2 (germline): SNHLY, FYNNEI. V gave up 5 bases and J gave up 5 bases; unmatched junction bases: 9. The CDR3 totals 15 residues. This CDR3 is CASSKDTRGENIQYF. CDR3 DNA: TGTGCCAGCAGTAAGGACACCCGGGGGGAAAACATTCAGTACTTC.

This chain joins TRBV3-1 (or the pseudogene TRBV3-2) and TRBJ2-7; 8 nucleotides agree with TRBD2. CDR3 length equals 18 residues. Per the germline V gene, CDR1 is LGHDT and CDR2 is YNNKEL (reference sequence). V dropped 4 bases and J dropped 6; count of bases not matched to a gene: 20. The CDR3 sequence is CASSPATSGSSWVAEQYF. CDR3 nucleotides: TGTGCCAGCAGCCCCGCAACGAGCGGGAGTTCGTGGGTGGCCGAGCAGTACTTC.

This chain links TRBV21-1 with TRBJ2-3; TRBD1 is taken as the D call from the table, unchecked against the DNA. TRBV21-1 is a recognized pseudogene. There are 15 residues in the CDR3. CDR3 nucleotide sequence: TGTGCCAGCAGCTTCAGGGGGTTTAGCACAGATACGCAGTATTTT. Amino acids: CASSFRGFSTDTQYF.

V gene TRBV9 combines with J gene TRBJ1-3, with D hard to call. Germline V gene sequence: CDR1 SGDLS, CDR2 YYNGEE. The V and J ends lost 4 bases and 0 bases respectively, with 11 bases between them. CDR3 length: 15 amino acids. This chain's CDR3 is CASSPGPNSGNTIYF. DNA for the CDR3: TGTGCCAGCAGCCCCGGTCCCAACTCTGGAAACACCATATATTTT.

The V gene is TRBV18, the J gene TRBJ2-7; tentatively, D is TRBD1 or TRBD2 (5 bases each). The CDR3 runs to 14 residues. Trimming removed 2 bases at V and 6 bases at J, with 14 bases between. Germline V gene data show CDR1 as KGHSH and CDR2 as LQKENI. The CDR3 is CASSPETARGEQYF. The CDR3 DNA reads as TGTGCCAGCTCACCAGAGACAGCTCGGGGCGAGCAGTACTTC. The variable domain in full, with the rest retrieved from reference TRBV18 and TRBJ2-7, is NAGVMQNPRHLVRRRGQEARLRCSPMKGHSHVYWYRQLPEEGLKFMVYLQKENIIDESGMPKERFSAEFPKEGPSILRIQQVVRGDSAAYFCASSPETARGEQYFGPGTRLTVT.

In the case of this clone: One junction end disagrees with the germline gene, perhaps due to a read error. The chain recombines TRBV19 with TRBJ2-1; D perhaps matches TRBD1 (7 bases). Germline V CDR1 and CDR2: LNHDA, SQIVND (reference sequence). This CDR3 comprises 12 residues. The CDR3 here is CASNYGGGPGVF. In DNA, the CDR3 is TGTGCCAGTAACTATGGAGGGGGCCCCGGGGTCTTC.

J is TRBJ1-4 and V is TRBV25-1; TRBD1 is a possible D gene (5 bases). This CDR3 is 17 amino acids long. V was clipped by 2 bases and J by 2 bases, with 15 bases between them. The germline CDR1 and CDR2 sequences are MGHDK and SYGVNS. The CDR3 DNA sequence: TGTGCCAGCAGTGAAGGGGGTCGTGGGGGTACTAATGAAAAACTGTTTTTT. It codes for CASSEGGRGGTNEKLFF.

The sample holds one count of this clone. The chain carries TRBV7-2 and TRBJ2-3, with TRBD2 matching 9 bases. Germline CDR1 reads SGHTA; CDR2 reads FQGNSA. V dropped 1 base and J dropped 2; count of bases not matched to a gene: 4. The CDR3 loop spans 16 amino acids. The CDR3 DNA follows: TGTGCCAGCAGCTTAGTGCTAGCGGGACTCACAGATACGCAGTATTTT. This translates into CASSLVLAGLTDTQYF.

This chain connects TRBV27 to TRBJ2-1; D gene ambiguous. The germline CDR1 and CDR2 sequences are MNHEY and SMNVEV (reference sequence). The germline V and J ends were trimmed by 8 bases and 9 bases, with 11 bases remaining between them. The CDR3 has 11 amino acids. The CDR3 here is CASSFGGEQFF. The CDR3 nucleotides are TGTGCCAGCTCTTTCGGTGGTGAGCAGTTCTTC.

A word on this clone: The same CDR3 arises from other DNA sequences in this sample as well. V usage is TRBV12-3 or TRBV12-4 and J usage is TRBJ1-1; no clear D gene. The CDR3 sequence is 10 residues long. V was cut by 6 bases and J by 1 base, with 0 bases left in between. The CDR3 region is CASRNTEAFF. CDR3 DNA: TGTGCCAGCAGGAACACTGAAGCTTTCTTT.

The V and J genes are TRBV7-8 and TRBJ1-3; tentative D call: TRBD1 (5 bases). V lost 4 bases to trimming and J lost 1 base, with 14 bases between them. The germline CDR1 and CDR2 sequences are SGHVS and FQNEAQ. This CDR3 spans 16 amino acids. The CDR3 loop reads CASSSRGGGSGNTIYF. Here the CDR3 DNA reads TGTGCCAGCAGCTCCCGTGGTGGGGGTTCTGGAAACACCATATATTTT.

The CDR3 loop is CATSPQPQETQYF. DNA of the CDR3: TGTGCCACCAGCCCGCAGCCCCAAGAGACCCAGTACTTC. The gene calls are TRBV15 and TRBJ2-5; D is ambiguous. The CDR3 has 13 residues. Trimming pared 5 bases from V and 1 base from J, leaving 8 bases between. CDR1 and CDR2 from the germline V gene are LNHNV and YYDKDF (reference sequence).

The rearrangement links TRBV24-1 to TRBJ2-1, with TRBD2 matching 11 bases. Germline lookup yields CDR1 KGHDR and CDR2 SFDVKD. The CDR3 consists of 20 residues. V trimming: 3 bases; J trimming: 6 bases; junction bases outside the gene matches: 18. The CDR3 DNA reads TGTGCCACCAGTGATCTCAGGCTAGCGGGAGGTTGGACGGCGGGCAATGAGCAGTTCTTC. Protein sequence: CATSDLRLAGGWTAGNEQFF.

This chain uses TRBV5-1 with TRBJ1-1; D call uncertain. The CDR3 is made up of 15 amino acids. Germline CDR1 SGHRS, CDR2 YFSETQ. Trimming shortened V by 4 bases and J by 1 base, and 14 bases separated the two germline ends. The CDR3 DNA is TGCGCCAGCAGCCCAGCAAACGTCCGGAACACTGAAGCTTTCTTT. This codes for CASSPANVRNTEAFF. The entire variable domain, with the rest obtained from reference TRBV5-1 and TRBJ1-1, is as follows: KAGVTQTPRYLIKTRGQQVTLSCSPISGHRSVSWYQQTPGQGLQFLFEYFSETQRNKGNFPGRFSGRQFSNSRSEMNVSTLELGDSALYLCASSPANVRNTEAFFGQGTRLTVV.

The chain is built from TRBV15 and TRBJ1-2, with 7 bases fitting TRBD1. Per the germline V gene, CDR1 is LNHNV and CDR2 is YYDKDF (reference sequence). CDR3 size: 14 residues. The trim removed 6 bases at V and 8 bases at J, leaving 12 bases unmatched. The CDR3 reads CATSFTGVNGGYTF. For the CDR3, the DNA is TGTGCCACCAGTTTCACAGGGGTGAACGGAGGCTACACCTTC.

This rearrangement joins TRBV19 to TRBJ2-7; D might be TRBD1 or TRBD2, each matching 5 bases. This CDR3 has 13 residues. CDR1 and CDR2 (germline): LNHDA, SQIVND (reference sequence). The ends were cut back, 6 bases at V and 0 bases at J, with 9 bases in the middle. In DNA, the CDR3 is TGTGCCAGTAGGAGGGGTAGCTCCTACGAGCAGTACTTC. Its protein is CASRRGSSYEQYF.

The chain has TRBV19 and TRBJ1-5; D is ambiguous. V dropped 5 bases and J dropped 3 bases, with 17 bases sitting between them. The CDR3 is made up of 16 amino acids. The V gene's germline CDR1 is LNHDA and CDR2 SQIVND (reference sequence). In DNA, the CDR3 is TGTGCCAGTAGTGCCCCCCGGCAGTCACTCAATCAGCCCCAGCATTTT. Protein product: CASSAPRQSLNQPQHF. Drawing the rest from reference TRBV19 and TRBJ1-5, the complete variable domain is DGGITQSPKYLFRKEGQNVTLSCEQNLNHDAMYWYRQDPGQGLRLIYYSQIVNDFQKGDIAEGYSVSREKKESFPLTVTSAQKNPTAFYLCASSAPRQSLNQPQHFGDGTRLSIL.

The gene calls are TRBV5-1 and TRBJ1-6; no clear D. This CDR3 is built from 14 residues. V was clipped by 2 bases and J by 7 bases, with 10 bases between them. Germline V lookup: CDR1 SGHRS, CDR2 YFSETQ. The CDR3 DNA reads TGCGCCAGCAGCTTTTCCGCGGACAATTCACCCCTCCACTTT. As protein: CASSFSADNSPLHF.